This T cell receptor beta chain comes out of a study of OX40 agonist ivuxolimab in advanced cancers. Study context: While on treatment, patients had intravenous ivuxolimab at 0.01 to 10 mg/kg every 2 weeks. Overall study results and limits: The study found among the lowest clonal expansion in partial responders at 0.1-3.0 mg/kg. Compared with CD4+, CD8+ T cells on average had more expanded clones.

Repertoires were generated with immunoSEQ multiplex PCR, while TCRdb's copy carries only in-frame clones and drops some. The sample holds about 100,000 clones; around 91% are singletons and the top ten take around 0.16%. About this clone itself: The antigen is undetermined.

The CDR3 contains 16 residues. Germline V gene lookup returns CDR1 LNHDA and CDR2 SQIVND (reference sequence). The trim removed 3 bases at V and 2 bases at J, leaving 3 bases unmatched. The genes are TRBV19 and TRBJ2-1; 11 bases are a match to TRBD2. The sample consisted of CD4+ or CD8+ T cells sorted from blood, taken in a trial of the OX40 agonist ivuxolimab. The receptor comes from an adult with an advanced solid tumor such as melanoma, head and neck, liver or kidney cancer. CDR3 loop: CASSMIAGGTYNEQFF. Here the CDR3 DNA reads TGTGCCAGTAGTATGATAGCGGGGGGGACCTACAATGAGCAGTTCTTC.